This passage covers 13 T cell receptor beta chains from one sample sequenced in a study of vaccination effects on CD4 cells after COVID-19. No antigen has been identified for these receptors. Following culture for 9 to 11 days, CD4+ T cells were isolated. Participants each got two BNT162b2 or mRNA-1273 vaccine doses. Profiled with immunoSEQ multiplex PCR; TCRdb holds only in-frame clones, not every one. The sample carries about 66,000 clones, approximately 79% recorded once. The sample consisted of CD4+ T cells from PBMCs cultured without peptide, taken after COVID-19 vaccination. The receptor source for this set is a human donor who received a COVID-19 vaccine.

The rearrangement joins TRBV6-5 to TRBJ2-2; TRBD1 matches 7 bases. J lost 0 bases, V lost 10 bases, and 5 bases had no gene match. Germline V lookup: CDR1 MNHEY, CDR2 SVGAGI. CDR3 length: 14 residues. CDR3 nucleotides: TGTGCCACCCTACAGGGGTCGAACACCGGGGAGCTGTTTTTT. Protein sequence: CATLQGSNTGELFF.

DNA of the CDR3: TGTGCCAGCAGGCCCAGAGGGATGACTAATGAAAAACTGTTTTTT. This codes for CASRPRGMTNEKLFF. The rearrangement joins TRBV2 to TRBJ1-4; no clear D. The CDR3 is made up of 15 amino acids. Germline lookup yields CDR1 SNHLY and CDR2 FYNNEI. V lost 6 bases to trimming and J lost 2 bases, with 13 bases between them.

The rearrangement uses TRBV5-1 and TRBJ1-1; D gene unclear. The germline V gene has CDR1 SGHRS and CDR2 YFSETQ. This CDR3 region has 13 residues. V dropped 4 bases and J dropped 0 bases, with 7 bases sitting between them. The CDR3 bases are TGCGCCAGCAGCGCGAGCCTGAACACTGAAGCTTTCTTT. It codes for CASSASLNTEAFF.

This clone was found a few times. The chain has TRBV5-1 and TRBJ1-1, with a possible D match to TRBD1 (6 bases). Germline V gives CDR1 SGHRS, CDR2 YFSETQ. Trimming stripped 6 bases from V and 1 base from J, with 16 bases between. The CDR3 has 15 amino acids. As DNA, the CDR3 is TGCGCCAGCACTGCTACAGGGCTAGGGAACACTGAAGCTTTCTTT. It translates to CASTATGLGNTEAFF.

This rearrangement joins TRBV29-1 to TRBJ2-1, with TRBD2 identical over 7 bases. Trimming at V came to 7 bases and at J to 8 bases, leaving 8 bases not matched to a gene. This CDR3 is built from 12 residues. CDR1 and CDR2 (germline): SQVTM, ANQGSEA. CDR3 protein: CSDVGGGDEQFF. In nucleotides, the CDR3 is TGCAGCGACGTCGGGGGAGGGGATGAGCAGTTCTTC.

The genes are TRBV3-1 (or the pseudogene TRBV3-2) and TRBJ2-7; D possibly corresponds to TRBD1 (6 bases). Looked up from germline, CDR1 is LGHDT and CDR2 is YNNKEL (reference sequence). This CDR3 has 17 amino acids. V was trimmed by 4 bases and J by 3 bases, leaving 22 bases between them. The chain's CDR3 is CASSLRRGAGAGYEQYV. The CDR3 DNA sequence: TGTGCCAGCAGCCTGCGACGAGGGGCAGGGGCCGGCTACGAGCAGTACGTC.

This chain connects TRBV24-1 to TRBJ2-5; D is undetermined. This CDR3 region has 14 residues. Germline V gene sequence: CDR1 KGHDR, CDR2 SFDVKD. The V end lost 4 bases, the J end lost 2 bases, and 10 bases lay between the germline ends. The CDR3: CATSDRDGQETQYF. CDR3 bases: TGTGCCACCAGTGACCGTGACGGGCAAGAGACCCAGTACTTC.

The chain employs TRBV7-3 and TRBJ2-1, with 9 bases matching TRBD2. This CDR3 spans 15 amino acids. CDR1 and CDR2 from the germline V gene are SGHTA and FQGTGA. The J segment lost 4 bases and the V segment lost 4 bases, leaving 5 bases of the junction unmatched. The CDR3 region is CASSSSSGVYNEQFF. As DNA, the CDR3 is TGTGCCAGCAGCTCATCTAGCGGGGTGTACAATGAGCAGTTCTTC.

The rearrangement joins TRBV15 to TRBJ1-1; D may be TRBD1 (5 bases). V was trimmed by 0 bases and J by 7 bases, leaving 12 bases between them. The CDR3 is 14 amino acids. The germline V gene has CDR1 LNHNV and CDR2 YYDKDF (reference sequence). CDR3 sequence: CATSREGGWGEAFF. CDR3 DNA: TGTGCCACCAGCAGAGAGGGGGGTTGGGGTGAAGCTTTCTTT.

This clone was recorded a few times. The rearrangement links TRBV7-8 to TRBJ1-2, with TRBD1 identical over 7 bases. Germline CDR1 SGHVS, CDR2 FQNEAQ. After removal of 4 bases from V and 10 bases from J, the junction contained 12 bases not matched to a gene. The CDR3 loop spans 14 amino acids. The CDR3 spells CASSWGRGIPHYTF. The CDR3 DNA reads TGTGCCAGCAGCTGGGGCAGGGGGATTCCTCACTACACCTTC. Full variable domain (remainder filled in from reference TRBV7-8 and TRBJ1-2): GAGVSQSPRYKVAKRGQDVALRCDPISGHVSLFWYQQALGQGPEFLTYFQNEAQLDKSGLPSDRFFAERPEGSVSTLKIQRTQQEDSAVYLCASSWGRGIPHYTFGSGTRLTVV.

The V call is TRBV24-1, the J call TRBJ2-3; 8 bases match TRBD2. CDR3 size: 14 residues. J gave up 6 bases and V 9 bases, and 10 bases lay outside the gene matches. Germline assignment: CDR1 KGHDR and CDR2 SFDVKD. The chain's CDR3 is CATQAGAYRDTQYF. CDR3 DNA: TGTGCCACCCAAGCGGGGGCCTACCGCGATACGCAGTATTTT.

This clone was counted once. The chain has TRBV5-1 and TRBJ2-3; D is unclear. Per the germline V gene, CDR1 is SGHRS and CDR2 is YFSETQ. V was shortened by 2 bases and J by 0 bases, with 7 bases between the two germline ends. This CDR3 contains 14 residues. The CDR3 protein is CASSLDASTDTQYF. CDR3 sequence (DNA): TGCGCCAGCAGCTTAGACGCTAGCACAGATACGCAGTATTTT. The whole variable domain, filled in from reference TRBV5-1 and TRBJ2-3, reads KAGVTQTPRYLIKTRGQQVTLSCSPISGHRSVSWYQQTPGQGLQFLFEYFSETQRNKGNFPGRFSGRQFSNSRSEMNVSTLELGDSALYLCASSLDASTDTQYFGPGTRLTVL.

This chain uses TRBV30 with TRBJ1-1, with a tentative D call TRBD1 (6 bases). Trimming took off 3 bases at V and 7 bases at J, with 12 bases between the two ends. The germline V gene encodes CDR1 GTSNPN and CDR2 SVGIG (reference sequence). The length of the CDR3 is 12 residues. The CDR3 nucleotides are TGTGCCTGGAGGTCACAGGGATTTGAAGCTTTCTTT. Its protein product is CAWRSQGFEAFF.